What follows is one T cell receptor beta chain and its context. Its antigen is as yet unknown. The CDR3 sequence is 14 residues long. CDR1 is MNHNS and CDR2 is SASEGT in the germline V gene. Trimming removed 6 bases at V and 4 bases at J, with 14 bases between. This sample is part of a study of a mutant IDH1 vaccine in newly diagnosed glioma. Study overall: Patients were pretreated with radiotherapy, temozolomide, or both, mostly both.

The time point was: week 35, safety follow-up. With topical imiquimod, each dose of the vaccine consisted of 300 ug of mutant IDH1 20-mer peptide. Study-level results: Pseudoprogression showed no apparent link to changes in top peripheral T cell clonotypes. In approximately 93% of patients, immune responses induced by the vaccine occurred.

This table comes from immunoSEQ multiplex PCR, and its TCRdb copy is limited to in-frame clones, with some not included. The sample holds 45,000 to 60,000 clones, around 90% seen once. This receptor was taken from a woman between 40 and 55 years old with glioma. Here the sequenced sample was PBMCs, taken from a glioma patient whose treatment included an IDH1 peptide vaccine. This rearrangement joins TRBV6-1 to TRBJ2-3; tentatively, D is TRBD2 (7 bases). CDR3 loop: CASSGRGGPDTQYF. As DNA, the CDR3 is TGTGCCAGCAGCGGTAGGGGGGGGCCAGATACGCAGTATTTT.